The clone carrying this T cell receptor (beta chain) was found a few times. Antigen unknown. This entry is derived from a study of response to subunit inactivated influenza vaccine. In TCRdb, the RT-PCR reads were re-called with MiXCR into one record per CDR3 protein. The sample lists roughly 650,000 distinct CDR3 sequences; 15% to 19% were seen once. Germline CDR1 reads MNHEY; CDR2 reads SVGEGT. CDR3 size: 14 residues. With 6 bases removed from V and 1 base from J, the gap between germline ends came to 10 bases. Findings and limits, study-wide: The authors put forward the suggestion that each seasonal influenza vaccination may bring in only a limited number of new T cells.

This clonotype was sampled from a middle-aged man who received an inactivated influenza vaccine. The chain couples TRBV6-2 or TRBV6-3 to TRBJ1-5; D not resolved. The sample here was PBMCs from blood, taken roughly 12 days after vaccination. CDR3 nucleotides: TGTGCCAGCAGCCCTTGGAGGAGCAATCAGCCCCAGCATTTT. Residues: CASSPWRSNQPQHF.